This T cell receptor beta chain was captured in a study of CD4 T cell repertoires in COVID-19. On the study more broadly: After around ten days of IL-2 expansion, CFSE-low cells were relabeled and restimulated with other coronavirus spikes.

The repertoire was sequenced with immunoSEQ multiplex PCR; TCRdb's copy has only in-frame clones and lacks some. The repertoire holds 60,000 to 90,000 clones, with about four fifths as singletons. The study, taken as a whole, reports: Two or all three memory subsets shared several highly expanded SARS-CoV-2-reactive clonotypes.

The germline V gene has CDR1 MNHEY and CDR2 SMNVEV (reference sequence). V lost 5 bases and J lost 2, with 16 bases in between. This CDR3 is built from 16 residues. A remark on this clone: As yet, its antigen is unknown.

The rearrangement uses TRBV27 and TRBJ1-5, with no clear D. This TCR came from a human donor who had COVID-19. The sequencing used CD4+ T cells from peripheral blood, collected after recovery from COVID-19. Written as DNA, the CDR3 is TGTGCCAGCAGTCCCTATTACGGGAGTGGCAATCAGCCCCAGCATTTT. This translates into CASSPYYGSGNQPQHF.